This is a list of T cell receptor beta chains from one sample in a study of shared clonotypes between healthy human individuals. The repertoire was sequenced with immunoSEQ multiplex PCR; TCRdb's copy has only in-frame clones and lacks some. Among a few million clones listed, approximately 90% were seen once. The sequencing sample was made of naive CD4+ T cells sorted from blood. The receptors were sampled from a man between 18 and 29 years old in good health. CDR3s include the opening cysteine and the closing phenylalanine or tryptophan. Fields, in order: clone size, V gene, J gene, D gene, CDR3 protein, CDR3 DNA. The D gene is left open where the match is weak. Where a row states a size, it is once, few, many or the class of an expanded clone; other rows omit it.

size: NA; V: TRBV7-2; J: TRBJ2-1; D: TRBD2; CDR3: CAIGLAEYNEQFF; DNA: TGTGCCATCGGACTAGCAGAGTACAATGAGCAGTTCTTC
size: NA; V: TRBV6-5; J: TRBJ1-3; D: NA; CDR3: CASRQTGFAGNTIYF; DNA: TGTGCCAGCAGACAAACAGGGTTTGCTGGAAACACCATATATTTT
size: NA; V: TRBV28; J: TRBJ2-4; D: TRBD2; CDR3: CASSHLLGLAGGHRASENIQYF; DNA: TGTGCCAGCAGTCATCTTTTGGGGTTAGCGGGGGGCCATAGGGCTTCGGAAAACATTCAGTACTTC
size: NA; V: TRBV7-2; J: TRBJ1-6; D: TRBD1; CDR3: CASSIAPGQAHKPLHF; DNA: TGTGCCAGCAGCATAGCCCCGGGACAGGCGCATAAGCCCCTCCACTTT
size: NA; V: TRBV19; J: TRBJ2-1; D: TRBD2; CDR3: CASSIPGLAGPEQFF; DNA: TGTGCCAGTAGTATACCGGGACTAGCGGGACCCGAGCAGTTCTTC
size: few; V: TRBV4-1; J: TRBJ1-1; D: TRBD1; CDR3: CASSRDTGTGNFNTEAFF; DNA: TGCGCCAGCAGCCGAGACACCGGGACAGGGAATTTCAACACTGAAGCTTTCTTT
size: NA; V: TRBV15; J: TRBJ2-3; D: NA; CDR3: CATSRALLRFSTDTQYF; DNA: TGTGCCACCAGCAGAGCCCTTTTGCGCTTTAGCACAGATACGCAGTATTTT
size: NA; V: TRBV5-4; J: TRBJ2-7; D: NA; CDR3: CASSLAGVGSYEQYF; DNA: TGTGCCAGCAGCTTGGCGGGGGTGGGCTCCTACGAGCAGTACTTC
size: NA; V: TRBV20-1; J: TRBJ1-1; D: NA; CDR3: CSAGLGSEAFF; DNA: TGCAGTGCTGGGTTGGGGTCTGAAGCTTTCTTT
size: NA; V: TRBV2; J: TRBJ2-3; D: NA; CDR3: CASSNVDTQYF; DNA: TGTGCCAGCAGTAATGTAGATACGCAGTATTTT
size: NA; V: TRBV21-1; J: TRBJ2-3; D: NA; CDR3: CASSSGLAGGDSTDTQYF; DNA: TGTGCCAGCAGCTCGGGACTAGCGGGGGGAGATAGCACAGATACGCAGTATTTT
size: few; V: TRBV4-1; J: TRBJ1-6; D: NA; CDR3: CASSQGRPEYNSPLHF; DNA: TGCGCCAGCAGCCAAGGGCGGCCAGAGTATAATTCACCCCTCCACTTT
size: NA; V: TRBV27; J: TRBJ1-1; D: TRBD1; CDR3: CASSSTGLVAFF; DNA: TGTGCCAGCAGTTCGACAGGGTTGGTAGCTTTCTTT
size: NA; V: TRBV28; J: TRBJ1-5; D: NA; CDR3: CASSPGGPGRQPQHF; DNA: TGTGCCAGCAGTCCTGGTGGCCCGGGACGACAGCCCCAGCATTTT
size: NA; V: TRBV11-3; J: TRBJ2-2; D: TRBD1; CDR3: CASSPDGTGGAWTGELFF; DNA: TGTGCCAGCAGCCCCGACGGGACAGGGGGCGCCTGGACCGGGGAGCTGTTTTTT
size: NA; V: TRBV28; J: TRBJ2-3; D: TRBD1; CDR3: CASNRRDRGTDTQYF; DNA: TGTGCCAGCAATAGACGGGACAGGGGCACAGATACGCAGTATTTT
size: NA; V: TRBV6-1; J: TRBJ2-7; D: NA; CDR3: CASSEVPGPSYEQYF; DNA: TGTGCCAGCAGTGAAGTCCCAGGGCCTTCCTACGAGCAGTACTTC
size: NA; V: TRBV2; J: TRBJ2-2; D: NA; CDR3: CASRKLQGGTGELFF; DNA: TGTGCCAGCAGGAAATTACAGGGTGGCACCGGGGAGCTGTTTTTT
size: NA; V: TRBV11-3; J: TRBJ1-1; D: NA; CDR3: CASSLSTDTEAFF; DNA: TGTGCCAGCAGCCTAAGCACAGACACTGAAGCTTTCTTT
size: NA; V: TRBV7-2; J: TRBJ2-7; D: NA; CDR3: CASSSQLGRRNSYEQYF; DNA: TGTGCCAGCAGCTCCCAACTAGGGCGGCGGAATTCCTACGAGCAGTACTTC
size: NA; V: TRBV11-2; J: TRBJ2-5; D: NA; CDR3: CASSLPRPRAGVQETQYF; DNA: TGTGCCAGCAGCTTACCAAGACCCCGGGCAGGGGTACAAGAGACCCAGTACTTC
size: NA; V: TRBV7-7; J: TRBJ2-7; D: NA; CDR3: CASSPGTDLEQYF; DNA: TGTGCTAGCAGCCCAGGGACGGACTTAGAGCAGTACTTC
size: NA; V: TRBV4-3; J: TRBJ1-4; D: NA; CDR3: CASSQDYLRPDTTNEKLFF; DNA: TGCGCCAGCAGCCAAGATTATCTGCGACCAGACACAACTAATGAAAAACTGTTTTTT
size: NA; V: TRBV4-1; J: TRBJ2-4; D: TRBD2; CDR3: CASSQLLLAGNIQYF; DNA: TGCGCCAGCAGCCAGTTACTACTAGCGGGCAACATTCAGTACTTC
size: NA; V: TRBV6-6; J: TRBJ1-1; D: NA; CDR3: CASRPTNQPNTEAFF; DNA: TGTGCCAGCAGGCCGACCAACCAGCCGAACACTGAAGCTTTCTTT
size: NA; V: TRBV11-2; J: TRBJ2-5; D: TRBD2; CDR3: CASSRRLSGRAETQYF; DNA: TGTGCCAGCAGCCGACGACTGAGCGGGAGGGCGGAGACCCAGTACTTC
size: NA; V: TRBV6-1; J: TRBJ1-5; D: NA; CDR3: CASSPLRVGNQPQHF; DNA: TGTGCCAGCAGTCCCCTTCGGGTTGGCAATCAGCCCCAGCATTTT
size: NA; V: TRBV7-3; J: TRBJ2-7; D: TRBD1; CDR3: CASSLRGTDRGYEQYF; DNA: TGTGCCAGCAGCTTAAGAGGGACGGACAGGGGCTACGAGCAGTACTTC
size: NA; V: TRBV5-1; J: TRBJ1-1; D: NA; CDR3: CASRRQSWDTEAFF; DNA: TGCGCCAGCAGGAGACAGTCCTGGGACACTGAAGCTTTCTTT